This T cell receptor (beta chain) derives from a study of blood T cell repertoires in COVID-19. The assay was immunoSEQ multiplex PCR, and TCRdb's table has in-frame clones only and misses some. This table holds 150,000 to 200,000 clones, about four fifths found once. All enrollees were about 18 to 100 years old and from approximately 25 US areas. Resolution of symptoms, clearance, or two negative PCRs was present in recovered Cohort 3 donors. CDR3 length: 16 residues. Germline-derived CDR1 and CDR2 are LNHNV and YYDKDF (reference sequence). V dropped 1 base and J dropped 3; count of bases not matched to a gene: 2.

The V and J genes are TRBV15 and TRBJ2-5; TRBD2 matches at 13 bases. This clonotype originated in a woman aged 60-70 years who had recovered from COVID-19. The sequencing sample was made of PBMCs or T cells enriched from blood (not recorded which). Here the CDR3 reads CATSRGTSGGEETQYF. The DNA of the CDR3 is TGTGCCACCAGCAGAGGGACTAGCGGGGGAGAAGAGACCCAGTACTTC.